The 22 T cell receptor beta chains below all came from one sample that was sequenced in a study of PD-L1 blockade in urothelial cancer. Specified time point: pretreatment peripheral blood. The protocol was immunoSEQ multiplex PCR, while the TCRdb copy is restricted to in-frame clones and leaves out a portion. The sample has about 47,000 clones, around 80% seen once. The sequenced sample was PBMCs, obtained around atezolizumab (anti-PD-L1) treatment. The source of these receptors is a man in his 60s with urothelial cancer.

The chain is built from TRBV30 and TRBJ2-2, with a tentative D call TRBD2 (6 bases). The CDR3 runs to 15 residues. V dropped 7 bases and J dropped 0 bases, with 15 bases sitting between them. The germline V gene encodes CDR1 GTSNPN and CDR2 SVGIG (reference sequence). The CDR3 region has the DNA TGTGCCTACAAAGGCGGCGGGACGAACACCGGGGAGCTGTTTTTT. It translates to CAYKGGGTNTGELFF.

The V call is TRBV27, the J call TRBJ2-3; no reliable D call. Looked up from germline, CDR1 is MNHEY and CDR2 is SMNVEV (reference sequence). This CDR3 spans 14 amino acids. With 8 bases removed from V and 0 bases from J, the gap between germline ends came to 12 bases. The CDR3 sequence is CASASGSSTDTQYF. In DNA, the CDR3 is TGTGCCAGCGCCTCAGGTTCTAGCACAGATACGCAGTATTTT.

This chain uses TRBV11-1 with TRBJ2-3, with D maybe TRBD2 (5 bases). With 5 bases removed from V and 0 bases from J, the gap between germline ends came to 15 bases. The germline gives CDR1 SGHAT, CDR2 FQDESV (reference sequence). The CDR3 length is 16 residues. The CDR3 DNA reads as TGTGCCAGCAGCCAACAGCCGGGAACTAGCACAGATACGCAGTATTTT. Translation gives CASSQQPGTSTDTQYF.

In this sample, this clone turned up a few times. The V gene is TRBV28, the J gene TRBJ1-2; perhaps TRBD1 as D (6 bases). Germline V gene lookup returns CDR1 MDHEN and CDR2 SYDVKM. With 6 bases removed from V and 1 base from J, the gap between germline ends came to 18 bases. The CDR3 spans 16 residues. CDR3 region: CASRSITTGINYGYTF. The CDR3 coding sequence is TGTGCCAGCAGATCGATTACCACAGGGATTAACTATGGCTACACCTTC.

This clone has more than one count but fewer than ten. The V and J genes are TRBV6-4 and TRBJ2-2, with 8 bases lining up with TRBD1. CDR3 length: 15 amino acids. V dropped 4 bases and J dropped 6; count of bases not matched to a gene: 7. Per germline, CDR1 MRHNA and CDR2 SNTAGT. This chain's CDR3 is CASSADQGAPGELFF. The CDR3 DNA is TGTGCCAGCAGTGCGGACCAGGGGGCCCCCGGGGAGCTGTTTTTT.

The V gene is TRBV6-1, the J gene TRBJ2-3; TRBD2 matches 7 bases. The junction had 9 bases not matched to a gene; V was cut back by 10 bases and J by 2 bases. The CDR3 extends over 14 amino acids. Germline V gives CDR1 MNHNS, CDR2 SASEGT. CDR3 DNA sequence: TGTGCCACTATAAGCGGGACCGCCACAGATACGCAGTATTTT. Its translation is CATISGTATDTQYF.

The rearrangement joins TRBV19 to TRBJ1-5; D not resolved. The CDR3 has 13 residues. Deletions cut 2 bases from V and 2 bases from J, with 4 bases between. Germline V CDR1 and CDR2: LNHDA, SQIVND (reference sequence). CDR3 sequence (DNA): TGTGCCAGTAGTATAACAGGCAATCAGCCCCAGCATTTT. Its translation is CASSITGNQPQHF.

The rearrangement links TRBV6-4 to TRBJ2-3; TRBD2 matches 14 bases. Germline V gene lookup returns CDR1 MRHNA and CDR2 SNTAGT. V was clipped by 4 bases and J by 4 bases; unmatched bases: 1. This CDR3 spans 15 amino acids. This chain's CDR3 is CASSAGLAGADTQYF. The CDR3 DNA reads TGTGCCAGCAGTGCGGGACTAGCGGGAGCAGATACGCAGTATTTT.

Comment on this clone: One end of the junction is discordant with germline, which a read error may explain. V and J are TRBV7-7 and TRBJ2-5, with 10 bases identical to TRBD2. Germline V gene data show CDR1 as SSHAT and CDR2 as FNYEAQ (reference sequence). There are 15 residues in the CDR3. CDR3 sequence: CASSTGTSAAETQYF. The CDR3, as DNA: TGTGCTAGCAGCACCGGGACTAGCGCAGCAGAGACCCAGTACTTC.

The V gene is TRBV30, the J gene TRBJ2-1; 7 bases map to TRBD1. Germline loops: CDR1 GTSNPN, CDR2 SVGIG (reference sequence). This CDR3 is built from 10 residues. Germline trimming cut 8 bases from V and 7 bases from J; bases unmatched to any gene: 2. CDR3 in amino acids: CAGTVNEQFF. CDR3 in DNA: TGTGCCGGGACAGTGAATGAGCAGTTCTTC.

This clone was counted at least ten times. The rearrangement joins TRBV2 to TRBJ2-6; D gene ambiguous. Germline loops: CDR1 SNHLY, CDR2 FYNNEI. With 7 bases removed from V and 0 bases from J, the gap between germline ends came to 7 bases. The CDR3 has 14 amino acids. Here the CDR3 reads CASTGTSGANVLTF. The CDR3, as DNA: TGTGCCAGCACCGGTACCTCTGGGGCCAACGTCCTGACTTTC.

The chain has TRBV5-1 and TRBJ2-5; D is undetermined. The J call is in doubt because the DNA end fits TRBJ2-7 better. The length of the CDR3 is 15 residues. The germline gives CDR1 SGHRS, CDR2 YFSETQ. CDR3 loop: CASSLGGGTHYEQYF. In DNA form, the CDR3 reads TGCGCCAGCAGCTTGGGAGGCGGAACTCACTACGAGCAGTACTTC.

This chain uses TRBV5-1 with TRBJ2-3; 7 bases line up with TRBD1. Germline V lookup: CDR1 SGHRS, CDR2 YFSETQ. After removal of 1 base from V and 1 base from J, the junction contained 9 bases not matched to a gene. The CDR3 sequence is 17 residues long. DNA for the CDR3: TGCGCCAGCAGCTTGCAGGCCGGACAGGTGGGCACAGATACGCAGTATTTT. Translation: CASSLQAGQVGTDTQYF.

This clone came up a few times. This chain joins TRBV15 and TRBJ1-1; TRBD1 might be the D (5 bases). The CDR3 spans 15 residues. Between the trimmed V and J ends, which lost 1 base and 1 base, there was a span of 10 bases. Germline-derived CDR1 and CDR2 are LNHNV and YYDKDF (reference sequence). The CDR3 sequence is CATSRVARANTEAFF. The CDR3 DNA sequence: TGTGCCACCAGCAGAGTGGCCAGGGCGAACACTGAAGCTTTCTTT.

This sequence joins TRBV19 and TRBJ2-1, with D maybe TRBD2 (6 bases). The CDR3 covers 15 residues. CDR1 and CDR2 (germline): LNHDA, SQIVND (reference sequence). V shed 10 bases and J shed 3 bases, with 19 bases lying between them. CDR3 sequence (DNA): TGTGCCACTTACTCCGGGACTCCACACTACAATGAGCAGTTCTTC. Translating gives CATYSGTPHYNEQFF.

The chain employs TRBV2 and TRBJ1-2; the D gene is possibly TRBD1 (5 bases). There are 13 residues in the CDR3. CDR1 and CDR2 from the germline V gene are SNHLY and FYNNEI. With 4 bases removed from V and 0 bases from J, the gap between germline ends came to 6 bases. The CDR3 here is CASSATANYGYTF. CDR3 coding DNA: TGTGCCAGCAGTGCGACAGCTAACTATGGCTACACCTTC.

This chain joins TRBV15 and TRBJ2-4; D might be TRBD1 (6 bases). V gave up 1 base and J gave up 7 bases, with 17 bases separating them. The V gene's germline CDR1 is LNHNV and CDR2 YYDKDF (reference sequence). This CDR3 spans 16 amino acids. CDR3 loop: CATSRVTGNGRNIQYF. The CDR3 DNA sequence: TGTGCCACCAGCAGAGTTACAGGGAATGGGCGTAACATTCAGTACTTC.

This clone was counted once. The rearrangement joins TRBV19 to TRBJ2-1; TRBD2 matches 8 bases. The germline V gene encodes CDR1 LNHDA and CDR2 SQIVND (reference sequence). The CDR3 totals 12 residues. V shed 6 bases, J shed 5 bases, and the junction held 0 bases outside the gene matches. The CDR3 loop is CASSGGDNEQFF. DNA of the CDR3: TGTGCCAGTAGCGGGGGGGACAATGAGCAGTTCTTC.

The chain uses TRBV6-5 and TRBJ1-2, with unresolved D. The CDR3 length is 14 residues. Trimming removed 1 base at V and 0 bases at J, with 6 bases between. Germline V CDR1 and CDR2: MNHEY, SVGAGI. The CDR3 loop reads CASSYYRSNYGYTF. The CDR3 DNA sequence: TGTGCCAGCAGTTACTACAGATCTAACTATGGCTACACCTTC.

Here the CDR3 reads CASSLSGSSHQPQHF. In nucleotides, the CDR3 is TGTGCCAGCAGCTTGTCGGGGTCTTCTCATCAGCCCCAGCATTTT. The chain uses TRBV5-6 and TRBJ1-5; D remains unclear. From germline, CDR1 is SGHDT and CDR2 YYEEEE. Trimming took off 1 base at V and 5 bases at J, with 13 bases between the two ends. This CDR3 has 15 amino acids.

The J gene is TRBJ2-7, the V gene TRBV5-1; tentative D call: TRBD2 (5 bases). The CDR3 has 13 residues. V shed 1 base and J shed 4 bases, with 9 bases lying between them. Germline V gives CDR1 SGHRS, CDR2 YFSETQ. CDR3 bases: TGCGCCAGCAGCTTGACTAGTGGGTACGAGCAGTACTTC. This encodes CASSLTSGYEQYF. The complete variable domain, with remaining parts taken from reference TRBV5-1 and TRBJ2-7, reads KAGVTQTPRYLIKTRGQQVTLSCSPISGHRSVSWYQQTPGQGLQFLFEYFSETQRNKGNFPGRFSGRQFSNSRSEMNVSTLELGDSALYLCASSLTSGYEQYFGPGTRLTVT.

The chain uses TRBV5-5 and TRBJ2-7; tentative D call: TRBD1 (5 bases). The CDR3 totals 16 residues. Per the germline V gene, CDR1 is SGHKS and CDR2 is YYEKEE (reference sequence). V dropped 0 bases and J dropped 7 bases, with 20 bases sitting between them. CDR3 protein: CASSLDARTNLREQYF. CDR3 in DNA: TGTGCCAGCAGCTTGGACGCACGGACAAATCTACGTGAGCAGTACTTC.